This T cell receptor (beta chain) was captured by sequencing in a study of blood T cell repertoires in COVID-19. Profiling relied on immunoSEQ multiplex PCR, and the TCRdb table lists in-frame clones only, not all of them. This repertoire shows more than 300,000 clones, 70% to 90% found once; its top ten account for over 3.5%. Sequenced input: PBMCs or T cells enriched from blood (not recorded which). The sequence was obtained from a man younger than 45 who had recovered from COVID-19.

DNA of the CDR3: TGTGCCAGCAGCTTAGAGGCAGCGGCCTACGAGCAGTACTTC. Protein product: CASSLEAAAYEQYF. The chain is built from TRBV11-2 and TRBJ2-7; tentatively, D is TRBD2 (5 bases). Trimming removed 0 bases at V and 2 bases at J, with 8 bases between. From germline, CDR1 is SGHAT and CDR2 FQNNGV. The CDR3 length is 14 residues. The full variable domain, completed using reference TRBV11-2 and TRBJ2-7, is EAGVAQSPRYKIIEKRQSVAFWCNPISGHATLYWYQQILGQGPKLLIQFQNNGVVDDSQLPKDRFSAERLKGVDSTLKIQPAKLEDSAVYLCASSLEAAAYEQYFGPGTRLTVT.